The T cell receptor beta chain described here comes from a study of cytomegalovirus exposure and HLA in healthy donors. Across the study: From donors who were HLA-typed, an early data release held 80 million or so unique TCRs.

60 Vbeta and 13 Jbeta primers were used in PCR. Data came from immunoSEQ multiplex PCR; TCRdb stores just in-frame clones and leaves some out. The sample has some 190,000 clones, 60% to 85% seen once; the top ten hold around 1.6%. Notes on the study in general: Some TCR beta chains (roughly 160 of them) were listed as cytomegalovirus-associated. Presence/absence analyses took donor sequencing depth as roughly uniform.

To note about this clone: Its antigen is not identified.

The trim removed 2 bases at V and 6 bases at J, leaving 13 bases unmatched. CDR1 and CDR2 from the germline V gene are SGHTA and FQGNSA. The CDR3 is 17 residues long. Sequences were obtained from PBMCs. The receptor's source is a man younger than 35 in good health and CMV-seronegative. The gene calls are TRBV7-2 and TRBJ1-2, with 9 nucleotides matching TRBD1. The CDR3 DNA sequence: TGTGCCAGCAGCTTATTTATGTGGGACAGGGAATCGGATGGCTACACCTTC. Amino acid sequence: CASSLFMWDRESDGYTF.